This record concerns one TCR beta chain sequence. The data originate from a study of blood T cell repertoires in COVID-19. Source study methods: Nucleated cell number was recorded as an estimate derived from reference gene primer amplification. The table came from immunoSEQ multiplex PCR; TCRdb's copy has only in-frame clones and leaves some out. That table supplies the V and J calls and clone size; D and trimming were determined from the DNA. This table has about 210,000 clones, roughly four fifths appearing once. Seattle's enrolled individuals joined amid active infection and were then monitored longitudinally. The sequenced material came from peripheral blood. The TCR was taken from an elderly woman with COVID-19, enrolled during active disease.

The CDR3 is CASKGRVKVQYF. CDR3 nucleotides: TGTGCCAGCAAGGGCAGGGTAAAGGTGCAGTACTTC. The chain links TRBV27 to TRBJ2-7, with D tentatively TRBD1 (5 bases). CDR3 length: 12 amino acids. The germline gives CDR1 MNHEY, CDR2 SMNVEV (reference sequence). V was pared by 7 bases and J by 9 bases, with 16 bases between.